Each of the 17 T cell receptor beta chains below was sequenced from the same sample in a study of T cells after yellow fever vaccination (dated by TCRdb to the late 2010s). Receptor libraries were prepared by 5' RACE. Sequencing instrument: Illumina HiSeq 2500. TCRdb trimmed the raw reads at Q25, called clones with MiXCR and kept productive beta chains. A single entry per CDR3 protein holds the most common genes and DNA from its merged rows. For this sample the table gives 500,000 to 650,000 distinct CDR3 sequences, of which 9% to 15% were detected only once. Under 15% of the sample is taken by the ten largest. Sample treatment or condition, as interpreted from the label and publication: live attenuated yellow fever vaccine strain. Sequenced material: PBMCs, taken on the day of the yellow fever booster vaccination. These TCRs come from a man aged 25 to 45 who received the YFV17D yellow fever vaccine.

The chain combines TRBV29-1 with TRBJ2-4; unclear D gene. This CDR3 spans 16 amino acids. V was trimmed by 7 bases and J by 1 base, leaving 20 bases between them. CDR1 and CDR2 (germline): SQVTM, ANQGSEA. The CDR3 here is CSARGRVMDAKNIQYF. Here the CDR3 DNA reads TGCAGCGCACGAGGCCGGGTAATGGATGCCAAAAACATTCAGTACTTC. Full variable domain (outside the CDR3, taken from reference TRBV29-1 and TRBJ2-4): SAVISQKPSRDICQRGTSLTIQCQVDSQVTMMFWYRQQPGQSLTLIATANQGSEATYESGFVIDKFPISRPNLTFSTLTVSNMSPEDSSIYLCSARGRVMDAKNIQYFGAGTRLSVL.

The rearrangement joins TRBV25-1 to TRBJ2-2; 7 nucleotides line up with TRBD2. The CDR3 length is 15 residues. With V trimmed by 3 bases and J by 3 bases, 4 bases remained unmatched. CDR1 MGHDK and CDR2 SYGVNS come from the germline V gene. Written as DNA, the CDR3 is TGTGCCAGCAGTGAGTTAGGACTAGACACCGGGGAGCTGTTTTTT. It is translated as CASSELGLDTGELFF.

The V call is TRBV4-3, the J call TRBJ2-2; TRBD2 agrees at 13 bases. This CDR3 has 18 amino acids. Per the germline V gene, CDR1 is LGHNA and CDR2 is YSLEER. V lost 4 bases, J lost 5 bases, and 10 bases stayed unmatched. CDR3 coding DNA: TGCGCCAGCAGCCTCACAGGACTAGCGGGAGATCATACCGGGGAGCTGTTTTTT. This gives the protein CASSLTGLAGDHTGELFF.

This clonotype was seen only a few times. The chain combines TRBV27 with TRBJ1-1; D possibly corresponds to TRBD1 (5 bases). V lost 6 bases, J lost 7 bases, and 15 bases lay in between. Germline CDR1 MNHEY, CDR2 SMNVEV (reference sequence). CDR3 size: 13 residues. This chain's CDR3 is CASREGVVGEAFF. The CDR3 region has the DNA TGTGCCAGCAGAGAAGGGGTTGTTGGTGAAGCTTTCTTT.

The sample holds many counts of this clonotype. This sequence joins TRBV20-1 and TRBJ2-7; a possible D gene is TRBD2 (6 bases). The CDR3 loop spans 13 amino acids. Germline assignment: CDR1 DFQATT and CDR2 SNEGSKA (reference sequence). V was clipped by 3 bases and J by 6 bases, with 15 bases between them. The CDR3 DNA sequence: TGCAGTGCTAGTTGGGGGGTCGGGGCCGAGCAGTACTTC. The encoded protein is CSASWGVGAEQYF.

The genes are TRBV3-1 and TRBJ2-7, with 8 bases identical to TRBD1. Germline CDR1 and CDR2: LGHDT and YNNKEL (reference sequence). Losses at the gene ends were 0 bases for V and 6 bases for J; bases not matched to a gene: 10. CDR3 length equals 16 residues. The DNA of the CDR3 is TGTGCCAGCAGCCAAGACGAGCGACAGGGGAGCACCGAGCAGTACTTC. Protein: CASSQDERQGSTEQYF.

This clonotype was counted a few times. J is TRBJ2-3 and V is TRBV6-5, with a tentative D call TRBD1 (5 bases). Germline V gene data show CDR1 as MNHEY and CDR2 as SVGAGI. Between the trimmed V and J ends, which lost 1 base and 3 bases, there was a span of 11 bases. The CDR3 contains 15 residues. CDR3: CASSYWAKGTDTQYF. In DNA, the CDR3 is TGTGCCAGCAGTTACTGGGCGAAGGGGACAGATACGCAGTATTTT.

In this sample, this clonotype turned up a few times. The chain combines TRBV3-1 with TRBJ2-1; 10 nucleotides align to TRBD2. CDR1 is LGHDT and CDR2 is YNNKEL in the germline V gene (reference sequence). Trimming at V came to 2 bases and at J to 12 bases, leaving 7 bases not matched to a gene. This CDR3 has 14 amino acids. CDR3 in DNA: TGTGCCAGCAGCCAACTAGCGGGAGAAATACGGCAGTTCTTC. This translates into CASSQLAGEIRQFF.

The chain has TRBV3-1 and TRBJ2-7; D may be TRBD1 (5 bases). V was shortened by 4 bases and J by 3 bases, with 10 bases between the two germline ends. The CDR3 totals 13 residues. Germline CDR1 reads LGHDT; CDR2 reads YNNKEL (reference sequence). In nucleotides, the CDR3 is TGTGCCAGCAGCCTTAGGGGCCGCTACGAGCAGTACTTC. Its protein product is CASSLRGRYEQYF.

The chain employs TRBV6-2 or TRBV6-3 and TRBJ2-5; TRBD2 agrees at 12 bases. The CDR3 contains 16 residues. Germline CDR1 reads MNHEY; CDR2 reads SVGEGT. Germline trimming cut 4 bases from V and 5 bases from J; bases unmatched to any gene: 8. CDR3 nucleotides: TGTGCCAGCAGTTTTATCGGACTAGCGGGGACGGAGACCCAGTACTTC. As protein: CASSFIGLAGTETQYF.

The J gene is TRBJ2-3, the V gene TRBV7-2; TRBD2 agrees at 8 bases. Looked up from germline, CDR1 is SGHTA and CDR2 is FQGNSA. The CDR3 consists of 16 residues. V gave up 0 bases and J gave up 7 bases; unmatched junction bases: 9. CDR3 region: CASSLAPAGVKNTQYF. CDR3 DNA: TGTGCCAGCAGCTTAGCGCCAGCGGGAGTGAAGAATACGCAGTATTTT. Full variable domain (remainder filled in from reference TRBV7-2 and TRBJ2-3): GAGVSQSPSNKVTEKGKDVELRCDPISGHTALYWYRQSLGQGLEFLIYFQGNSAPDKSGLPSDRFSAERTGGSVSTLTIQRTQQEDSAVYLCASSLAPAGVKNTQYFGPGTRLTVL.

This clonotype was detected only a few times. The CDR3 spells CASSQEGTMYNEQFF. In DNA, the CDR3 is TGCGCCAGCAGCCAAGAGGGGACAATGTACAATGAGCAGTTCTTC. The chain links TRBV4-1 to TRBJ2-1; possibly TRBD1 for D (6 bases). The germline V and J ends were trimmed by 0 bases and 4 bases, with 10 bases remaining between them. This CDR3 has 15 residues. The germline V gene encodes CDR1 MGHRA and CDR2 YSYEKL.

Only one count was recorded for this clonotype. The chain has TRBV5-1 and TRBJ2-2; D gene ambiguous. Trimming cost V 5 bases and J 4 bases, with 6 bases left between them. This CDR3 has 12 residues. Germline V gives CDR1 SGHRS, CDR2 YFSETQ. CDR3 region: CASRQPTGELFF. CDR3 DNA: TGCGCCAGCAGACAGCCCACCGGGGAGCTGTTTTTT.

This clonotype has just a few counts. This rearrangement joins TRBV5-6 to TRBJ1-5; D is perhaps TRBD1 (5 bases). The CDR3 covers 14 residues. Per the germline V gene, CDR1 is SGHDT and CDR2 is YYEEEE. Trimming cost V 4 bases and J 9 bases, with 17 bases left between them. The CDR3 DNA sequence: TGTGCCAGCAGCCCGGAGGCAGCCAGGGCGCCCCAGCATTTT. It yields the protein CASSPEAARAPQHF. Full variable domain (remainder filled in from reference TRBV5-6 and TRBJ1-5): DAGVTQSPTHLIKTRGQQVTLRCSPKSGHDTVSWYQQALGQGPQFIFQYYEEEERQRGNFPDRFSGHQFPNYSSELNVNALLLGDSALYLCASSPEAARAPQHFGDGTRLSIL.

This rearrangement joins TRBV6-2 or TRBV6-3 to TRBJ2-2; no clear D. The CDR3 length is 15 residues. Trimming removed 0 bases from V and 5 bases from J, with 10 bases in between. The germline CDR1 and CDR2 sequences are MNHEY and SVGEGT. CDR3 in DNA: TGTGCCAGCAGTTACTCCAGCATATATACCGGGGAGCTGTTTTTT. Its translation: CASSYSSIYTGELFF.

This clonotype was observed a handful of times. The V call is TRBV20-1, the J call TRBJ2-5; weak D call: TRBD2 (5 bases). CDR1 and CDR2 (germline): DFQATT, SNEGSKA (reference sequence). The CDR3 is made up of 13 amino acids. Trimming left V 7 bases short and J 5 bases short, with 17 bases between. The CDR3 DNA sequence: TGCAGTGGTGAATTCGGGAACGGCGAGACCCAGTACTTC. Residues: CSGEFGNGETQYF.

The V and J genes are TRBV18 and TRBJ1-5; no definite D call. This CDR3 comprises 13 residues. The germline V gene has CDR1 KGHSH and CDR2 LQKENI. V dropped 3 bases and J dropped 4 bases, with 7 bases sitting between them. DNA of the CDR3: TGTGCCAGCTCACCGAAGGATAATCAGCCCCAGCATTTT. Protein product: CASSPKDNQPQHF.